This T cell receptor (beta chain) was recorded in a study of blood T cell repertoires in COVID-19. The CDR3 runs to 17 residues. The germline V gene encodes CDR1 SGHRS and CDR2 YFSETQ. Trimming stripped 4 bases from V and 3 bases from J, with 22 bases between. Only in-frame clones appear in the TCRdb table, and some are missing; sequencing was by immunoSEQ multiplex PCR. The sample has about 260,000 clones; about 91% are singletons. The clonotype originates from a woman between 35 and 50 years old with acute COVID-19. V and J are TRBV5-1 and TRBJ2-5; possible D gene TRBD2, 6 bases. The sample consisted of PBMCs or T cells enriched from blood (not recorded which). CDR3 protein: CASSPPVGGTLEETQYF. The CDR3 DNA follows: TGCGCCAGCAGCCCCCCGGTGGGGGGAACCCTCGAAGAGACCCAGTACTTC.